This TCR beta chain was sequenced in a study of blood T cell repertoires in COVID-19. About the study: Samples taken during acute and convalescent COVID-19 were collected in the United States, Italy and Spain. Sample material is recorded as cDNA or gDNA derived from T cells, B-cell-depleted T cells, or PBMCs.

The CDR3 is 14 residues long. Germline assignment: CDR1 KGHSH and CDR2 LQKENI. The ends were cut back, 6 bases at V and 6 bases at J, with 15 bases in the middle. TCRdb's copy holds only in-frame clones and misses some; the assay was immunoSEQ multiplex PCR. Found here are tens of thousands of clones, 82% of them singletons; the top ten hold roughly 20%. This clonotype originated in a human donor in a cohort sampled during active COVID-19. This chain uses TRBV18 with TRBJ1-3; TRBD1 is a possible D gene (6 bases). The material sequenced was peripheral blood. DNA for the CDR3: TGTGCCAGCTCGAGAGGGACAAGTGAAAACACCATATATTTT. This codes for CASSRGTSENTIYF.